A single sample is the source of the 10 T cell receptor beta chains below, sequenced in a study. TCRdb reanalysed the 5' RACE reads using MiXCR and keeps one entry per CDR3 protein. This sample has fewer than 80,000 distinct CDR3 sequences, with 22% found just once. Material: memory CD4+ T cells sorted from a lymph node. Specified subset: memory CD4+ T cells, CD4+CD45RO+CD25-. These receptors all come from a female donor with breast cancer.

This clonotype was picked up many times. The chain is built from TRBV20-1 and TRBJ2-7; 8 bases line up with TRBD2. The CDR3 has 12 amino acids. CDR1 is DFQATT, CDR2 SNEGSKA, per germline (reference sequence). Trimming at V came to 8 bases and at J to 2 bases, leaving 5 bases not matched to a gene. CDR3 in amino acids: CSLRREAYEQYF. In DNA, the CDR3 is TGCAGTCTCCGGCGGGAGGCCTACGAGCAGTACTTC.

The genes are TRBV19 and TRBJ2-3; D may be TRBD1 or TRBD2 (6 bases each). The CDR3 consists of 14 residues. The germline V gene encodes CDR1 LNHDA and CDR2 SQIVND (reference sequence). V was clipped by 6 bases and J by 3 bases, with 13 bases between them. Here the CDR3 reads CASSSSGATDTQYF. The CDR3, as DNA: TGTGCCAGTAGCTCCTCGGGGGCGACAGATACGCAGTATTTT.

This clonotype has just a few counts. The chain employs TRBV20-1 and TRBJ2-1, with 13 bases lining up with TRBD2. The CDR3 extends over 15 amino acids. V lost 5 bases and J lost 4; bases outside the gene matches: 5. In germline, CDR1 is DFQATT, CDR2 SNEGSKA (reference sequence). The CDR3 reads CSAGLAGELYNEQFF. CDR3 sequence (DNA): TGCAGTGCTGGACTAGCGGGAGAGTTGTACAATGAGCAGTTCTTC.

This clonotype was seen only a few times. The chain employs TRBV5-6 and TRBJ2-7, with 11 bases matching TRBD1. CDR1 is SGHDT and CDR2 is YYEEEE in the germline V gene. CDR3 length: 15 amino acids. Losses at the gene ends were 6 bases for V and 1 base for J; bases not matched to a gene: 6. CDR3 bases: TGTGCCAGCACCGGAGGACAGGGGGCATCCTACGAGCAGTACTTC. Its protein product is CASTGGQGASYEQYF. Variable domain in full (rest from reference TRBV5-6 and TRBJ2-7): DAGVTQSPTHLIKTRGQQVTLRCSPKSGHDTVSWYQQALGQGPQFIFQYYEEEERQRGNFPDRFSGHQFPNYSSELNVNALLLGDSALYLCASTGGQGASYEQYFGPGTRLTVT.

The V and J genes are TRBV6-5 and TRBJ1-2, with a weak D call TRBD1 (5 bases). Trimming removed 2 bases from V and 4 bases from J, with 14 bases in between. Per germline, CDR1 MNHEY and CDR2 SVGAGI. The CDR3 totals 15 residues. The CDR3 DNA follows: TGTGCCAGCAGTTACGGGGACCCCAGCCTCTATGGCTACACCTTC. Its protein product is CASSYGDPSLYGYTF.

This chain joins TRBV4-3 and TRBJ2-7; 7 bases are a match to TRBD1. V lost 0 bases, J lost 1 base, and 3 bases stayed unmatched. Per germline, CDR1 LGHNA and CDR2 YSLEER. The CDR3 has 15 amino acids. The CDR3 nucleotides are TGCGCCAGCAGCCAAGAGTGGGGACAGTCCTACGAGCAGTACTTC. Amino acids: CASSQEWGQSYEQYF.

J is TRBJ1-1 and V is TRBV12-3 or TRBV12-4, with D perhaps TRBD1 (5 bases). The CDR3 runs 13 residues. V shed 5 bases and J shed 5 bases, with 12 bases lying between them. This CDR3 reads CASSQRWGTEAFF. CDR3 DNA sequence: TGTGCCAGCAGTCAAAGGTGGGGGACTGAAGCTTTCTTT.

The chain combines TRBV20-1 with TRBJ2-1; maybe TRBD1 (5 bases). This CDR3 comprises 12 residues. CDR1 DFQATT and CDR2 SNEGSKA come from the germline V gene (reference sequence). V lost 7 bases and J 3 bases, leaving 10 bases between the germline ends. CDR3 DNA: TGCAGTGTTTCGACAGTCTACAATGAGCAGTTCTTC. Protein product: CSVSTVYNEQFF.

V gene TRBV12-5 combines with J gene TRBJ1-2, with TRBD1 as a possible D gene (5 bases). CDR3 length: 13 residues. V gave up 8 bases and J gave up 3 bases, with 13 bases separating them. Looked up from germline, CDR1 is LGHNT and CDR2 is FRNRAP. CDR3 nucleotide sequence: TGTGCTAGTAATCCCGACAGCGACTATGGCTACACCTTC. It specifies CASNPDSDYGYTF.

The chain is built from TRBV7-6 and TRBJ2-7; TRBD1 or TRBD2 may be the D gene (6 bases each). This CDR3 comprises 15 residues. The V and J ends lost 1 base and 9 bases respectively, with 19 bases between them. Germline CDR1 and CDR2: SGHVS and FNYEAQ. DNA of the CDR3: TGTGCCAGCAGCTTAGGGACAGATGGGGGGATATCGCAGTACTTC. Amino acid sequence: CASSLGTDGGISQYF. Complete variable domain (other parts from reference TRBV7-6 and TRBJ2-7): GAGVSQSPRYKVTKRGQDVALRCDPISGHVSLYWYRQALGQGPEFLTYFNYEAQQDKSGLPNDRFSAERPEGSISTLTIQRTEQRDSAMYRCASSLGTDGGISQYFGPGTRLTVT.